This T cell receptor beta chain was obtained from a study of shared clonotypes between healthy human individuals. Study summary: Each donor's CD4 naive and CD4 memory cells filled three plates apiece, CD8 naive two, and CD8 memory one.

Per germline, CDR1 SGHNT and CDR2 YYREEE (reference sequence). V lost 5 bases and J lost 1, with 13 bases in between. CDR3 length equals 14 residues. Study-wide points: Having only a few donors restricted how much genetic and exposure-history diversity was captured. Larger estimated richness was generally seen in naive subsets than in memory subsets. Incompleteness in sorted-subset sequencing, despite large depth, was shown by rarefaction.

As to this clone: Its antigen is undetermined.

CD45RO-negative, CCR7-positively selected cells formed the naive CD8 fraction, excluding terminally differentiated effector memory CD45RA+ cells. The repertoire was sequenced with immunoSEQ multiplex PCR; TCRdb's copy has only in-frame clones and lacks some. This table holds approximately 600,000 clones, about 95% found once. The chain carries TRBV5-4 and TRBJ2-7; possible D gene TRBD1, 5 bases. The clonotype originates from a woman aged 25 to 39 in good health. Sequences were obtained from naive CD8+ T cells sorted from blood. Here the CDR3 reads CASSSQEYSYEQYF. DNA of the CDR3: TGTGCCAGCAGTTCACAGGAATATTCCTACGAGCAGTACTTC.